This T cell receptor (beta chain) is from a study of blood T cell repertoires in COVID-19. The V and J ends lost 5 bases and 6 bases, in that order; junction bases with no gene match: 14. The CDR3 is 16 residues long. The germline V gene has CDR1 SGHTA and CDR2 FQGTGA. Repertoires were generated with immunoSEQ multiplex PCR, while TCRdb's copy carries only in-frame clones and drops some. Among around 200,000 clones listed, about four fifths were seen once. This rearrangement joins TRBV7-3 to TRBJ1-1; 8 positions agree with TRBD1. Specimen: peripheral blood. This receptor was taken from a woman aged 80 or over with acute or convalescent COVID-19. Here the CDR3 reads CASSPSGGLGISEAFF. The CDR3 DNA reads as TGTGCCAGCAGCCCCTCAGGGGGCCTTGGCATTTCTGAAGCTTTCTTT.